A single sample is the source of the 6 T cell receptor beta chains below, sequenced in a study of spatial heterogeneity in lung cancer. Time point noted: blood at routine non-recurrence follow-up after resection. Sequencing was performed on whole RNA extracted from tumor and nontumor lung tissue, or from frozen PBMC, and the material was left unsorted. Using its own MiXCR run on the 5' RACE reads, TCRdb lists one record per CDR3 protein. In the table there are fewer than 55,000 distinct CDR3 sequences, under 8% of which are singletons. Sequencing used PBMCs, obtained at follow-up. The receptor set was obtained from a female donor with early-stage non-small cell lung cancer.

The J gene is TRBJ2-5, the V gene TRBV2; D is perhaps TRBD1 (5 bases). CDR1 is SNHLY and CDR2 is FYNNEI in the germline V gene. The ends were cut back, 6 bases at V and 2 bases at J, with 10 bases in the middle. CDR3 length: 13 amino acids. The CDR3 sequence: CASRRGLQETQYF. The CDR3 nucleotides are TGTGCCAGCAGAAGGGGATTACAAGAGACCCAGTACTTC.

This clonotype was seen a few times. CDR3 nucleotides: TGTGCCAGCAGGTCCGACGTCACTTCGCCCCAGCATTTT. Amino acid sequence: CASRSDVTSPQHF. J is TRBJ1-5 and V is TRBV2; unclear D gene. The CDR3 sequence is 13 residues long. Trimming took off 6 bases at V and 9 bases at J, with 15 bases between the two ends. The germline gives CDR1 SNHLY, CDR2 FYNNEI. Together with reference TRBV2 and TRBJ1-5, the CDR3 gives the full variable domain: EPEVTQTPSHQVTQMGQEVILRCVPISNHLYFYWYRQILGQKVEFLVSFYNNEISEKSEIFDDQFSVERPDGSNFTLKIRSTKLEDSAMYFCASRSDVTSPQHFGDGTRLSIL.

This clonotype was seen a few times. The V and J genes are TRBV20-1 and TRBJ1-2; 9 nucleotides agree with TRBD1. The CDR3 loop spans 14 amino acids. Trimming cost V 6 bases and J 1 base; bases outside gene matches: 6. Germline-derived CDR1 and CDR2 are DFQATT and SNEGSKA (reference sequence). CDR3 bases: TGCAGTGCCTCACGACAGGGGGATAACTATGGCTACACCTTC. It codes for CSASRQGDNYGYTF.

Ten or more counts support this clonotype. The chain employs TRBV2 and TRBJ2-3; possible D gene TRBD1, 6 bases. Deletions cut 6 bases from V and 5 bases from J, with 15 bases between. The germline gives CDR1 SNHLY, CDR2 FYNNEI. The CDR3 sequence is 14 residues long. Written as DNA, the CDR3 is TGTGCCAGCAGGGCGCAGGCCAGGGGAGATACGCAGTATTTT. Translated, it gives CASRAQARGDTQYF.

The sample holds many counts of this clonotype. The V gene is TRBV7-9, the J gene TRBJ2-3; 7 nucleotides agree with TRBD1. Germline V gene data show CDR1 as SEHNR and CDR2 as FQNEAQ (reference sequence). The CDR3 contains 14 residues. V lost 5 bases, J lost 4 bases, and 6 bases stayed unmatched. CDR3 region: CASSTQTGPDTQYF. The CDR3 bases are TGTGCCAGCAGCACCCAGACAGGGCCAGATACGCAGTATTTT.

This clonotype was counted ten times or more. The V gene is TRBV7-6, the J gene TRBJ2-6; TRBD2 agrees at 10 bases. Trimming cost V 5 bases and J 0 bases; bases outside gene matches: 4. Germline V gene data show CDR1 as SGHVS and CDR2 as FNYEAQ. The CDR3 loop spans 17 amino acids. The CDR3: CASSPSGGNSGANVLTF. CDR3 nucleotides: TGTGCCAGCAGCCCTAGCGGGGGCAACTCTGGGGCCAACGTCCTGACTTTC.